The 26 T cell receptor beta chains given below trace back to one sample, sequenced in a study of early T cells in non-severe SARS-CoV-2 infection (dated by TCRdb to the early 2020s). Library creation used 5' RACE. The listed sequencing device is NextSeq 500. In-frame beta chains were kept once TCRdb had trimmed the public reads at Q25 with fastp and called clones with MiXCR. Each entry merges the rows of one CDR3 protein and shows their most common DNA and genes. The sample table records some 50,000 distinct CDR3 sequences; around 9% of these occur just once. The ten largest clones take up around 20% of the sample. Source material: whole blood. The receptors originated from an adult who was a healthcare worker with PCR-confirmed SARS-CoV-2 infection or an uninfected control (not recorded which).

This clonotype was observed a handful of times. A junction boundary mismatches the germline segment, possibly from a read error. The rearrangement uses TRBV5-6 and TRBJ2-2; D unresolved. CDR3 length equals 12 residues. Germline V gene data show CDR1 as SGHDT and CDR2 as YYEEEE. CDR3 sequence reads: CASNLPGGELFF. In nucleotides, the CDR3 is TGTGCCAGCAACTTGCCCGGCGGGGAGCTGTTTTTT.

The chain combines TRBV7-9 with TRBJ2-7; TRBD1 matches 10 bases. This CDR3 has 16 residues. The V segment lost 6 bases and the J segment 5 bases; nucleotides outside the gene matches: 13. The germline gives CDR1 SEHNR, CDR2 FQNEAQ (reference sequence). The CDR3 region has the DNA TGTGCCAGCAGTTTTGGTAGACAGGGGGCAACCCACGAGCAGTACTTC. Its translation is CASSFGRQGATHEQYF.

The chain uses TRBV7-8 and TRBJ1-5; TRBD1 aligns across 8 bases. Germline V gene data show CDR1 as SGHVS and CDR2 as FQNEAQ. Losses at the gene ends were 2 bases for V and 4 bases for J; bases not matched to a gene: 4. The CDR3 consists of 15 residues. In DNA form, the CDR3 reads TGTGCCAGCAGCTTAATCAGACAGGGGAATCAGCCCCAGCATTTT. Amino acid sequence: CASSLIRQGNQPQHF.

The chain links TRBV7-9 to TRBJ2-3, with a tentative D call TRBD2 (6 bases). The V gene lost 4 bases and the J gene lost 1 base, with 21 bases spanning the gap. The CDR3 totals 18 residues. Germline V gene data show CDR1 as SEHNR and CDR2 as FQNEAQ (reference sequence). CDR3 sequence reads: CASSSSGGAIPGTDTQYF. For the CDR3, the DNA is TGTGCCAGCAGCTCCAGCGGAGGGGCGATCCCTGGCACAGATACGCAGTATTTT.

This clonotype was picked up many times. J is TRBJ1-2 and V is TRBV3-1, with D perhaps matching TRBD1 (5 bases). The germline V and J ends were trimmed by 4 bases and 0 bases, with 12 bases remaining between them. This CDR3 contains 15 residues. Per germline, CDR1 LGHDT and CDR2 YNNKEL (reference sequence). CDR3 amino acids: CASSRSDTSNYGYTF. The CDR3 nucleotides are TGTGCCAGCAGCCGTTCGGACACTTCTAACTATGGCTACACCTTC.

This clonotype has more than one count but fewer than ten. The gene calls are TRBV7-9 and TRBJ1-5; maybe TRBD1 (5 bases). In germline, CDR1 is SEHNR, CDR2 FQNEAQ (reference sequence). CDR3 size: 13 residues. With 4 bases removed from V and 5 bases from J, the gap between germline ends came to 9 bases. CDR3 loop: CASSSAGDQPQHF. In nucleotides, the CDR3 is TGTGCCAGCAGCTCCGCGGGGGATCAGCCCCAGCATTTT.

This clonotype was detected only a few times. V is TRBV7-6 and J is TRBJ2-7, with 8 bases aligning to TRBD2. This CDR3 spans 15 amino acids. Germline V lookup: CDR1 SGHVS, CDR2 FNYEAQ. The V gene end was trimmed by 2 bases and the J gene end by 0 bases; junction bases not matched to a gene: 3. The CDR3 nucleotides read TGTGCCAGCAGCTTAACCGGGACTAGCTCCTACGAGCAGTACTTC. Its translation: CASSLTGTSSYEQYF.

Many counts were recorded for this clonotype. The rearrangement uses TRBV20-1 and TRBJ1-5; TRBD1 aligns across 7 bases. CDR3 length equals 14 residues. J lost 1 base, V lost 4 bases, and 4 bases had no gene match. CDR1 and CDR2 (germline): DFQATT, SNEGSKA (reference sequence). The CDR3 loop is CSATRGQSNQPQHF. Here the CDR3 DNA reads TGCAGTGCTACAAGGGGGCAGAGCAATCAGCCCCAGCATTTT.

This clonotype turned up a few times. The J gene is TRBJ1-2, the V gene TRBV7-9, with D possibly TRBD1 on 5 matching bases. This CDR3 is built from 13 residues. The germline V and J ends were trimmed by 5 bases and 5 bases, with 12 bases remaining between them. CDR1 and CDR2 from the germline V gene are SEHNR and FQNEAQ (reference sequence). DNA of the CDR3: TGTGCCAGCAGCCGCGACAGTTTTTATGGCTACACCTTC. Its translation is CASSRDSFYGYTF. The full variable domain, completed using reference TRBV7-9 and TRBJ1-2, is DTGVSQNPRHKITKRGQNVTFRCDPISEHNRLYWYRQTLGQGPEFLTYFQNEAQLEKSRLLSDRFSAERPKGSFSTLEIQRTEQGDSAMYLCASSRDSFYGYTFGSGTRLTVV.

The chain carries TRBV18 and TRBJ2-7; a weak D match, TRBD2 (5 bases). This CDR3 spans 14 amino acids. Germline lookup yields CDR1 KGHSH and CDR2 LQKENI. V lost 2 bases and J 7 bases, leaving 15 bases between the germline ends. CDR3 coding DNA: TGTGCCAGCTCACCAGTGAAGAGGGCGCAGGAGCAGTACTTC. Protein product: CASSPVKRAQEQYF.

This clonotype has at least ten counts. The rearrangement links TRBV29-1 to TRBJ2-1; 7 bases fit TRBD2. Germline CDR1 SQVTM, CDR2 ANQGSEA. CDR3 length: 11 residues. The V gene end was trimmed by 7 bases and the J gene end by 13 bases; junction bases not matched to a gene: 10. The CDR3 region is CSANERGGQFF. CDR3 coding DNA: TGCAGCGCTAATGAGCGGGGTGGACAGTTCTTC.

The rearrangement uses TRBV30 and TRBJ1-2, with a weak D call TRBD1 (6 bases). V lost 3 bases, J lost 3 bases, and 11 bases lay in between. There are 13 residues in the CDR3. CDR1 and CDR2 from the germline V gene are GTSNPN and SVGIG (reference sequence). CDR3 coding DNA: TGTGCCTGGAGCCCGGGGGCCTACTATGGCTACACCTTC. It encodes CAWSPGAYYGYTF.

Only a few counts were recorded for this clonotype. Its ends do not fully match the called genes, so a read error is possible. This rearrangement joins TRBV7-9 to TRBJ2-6; TRBD2 is a possible D gene (5 bases). The CDR3 runs 13 residues. Germline loops: CDR1 SEHNR, CDR2 FQNEAQ (reference sequence). The CDR3, as DNA: TGTGTCAGCAGCTTAGCGGGGGCCAACGTCCTGACTTTC. Translating it yields CVSSLAGANVLTF.

This clonotype was observed a handful of times. This rearrangement joins TRBV6-6 to TRBJ1-1, with unresolved D. Germline CDR1 reads MNHNY; CDR2 reads SVGAGI (reference sequence). The CDR3 contains 13 residues. Trimming removed 5 bases at V and 1 base at J, with 8 bases between. Written as DNA, the CDR3 is TGTGCCAGCAGTCCGGCCGGGAACACTGAAGCTTTCTTT. Residues: CASSPAGNTEAFF.

This clonotype was recorded many times. This chain connects TRBV7-2 to TRBJ1-3; D is ambiguous. CDR3 size: 14 residues. Trimming cost V 5 bases and J 4 bases, with 12 bases left between them. Germline V gene sequence: CDR1 SGHTA, CDR2 FQGNSA. CDR3 DNA: TGTGCCAGCAGCCCCCAGGCGTCAGGAAACACCATATATTTT. This sequence encodes CASSPQASGNTIYF.

This rearrangement joins TRBV6-5 to TRBJ2-7; 11 nucleotides align to TRBD1. V gave up 4 bases and J gave up 4 bases; unmatched junction bases: 6. The CDR3 extends over 15 amino acids. Germline loops: CDR1 MNHEY, CDR2 SVGAGI. CDR3 sequence (DNA): TGTGCCAGCAGTTCCCCCGGGACAGGGGGATACGAGCAGTACTTC. It translates to CASSSPGTGGYEQYF.

This clonotype was observed a few times. This chain uses TRBV20-1 with TRBJ1-2; tentative D call: TRBD1 (6 bases). This CDR3 has 14 residues. V dropped 1 base and J dropped 8 bases, with 17 bases sitting between them. From germline, CDR1 is DFQATT and CDR2 SNEGSKA (reference sequence). CDR3 DNA: TGCAGTGCTAGAGGGGAGGGGGGCCCGAGCGGCTACACCTTC. The encoded protein is CSARGEGGPSGYTF.

This clonotype turned up a few times. The chain combines TRBV7-6 with TRBJ2-3; D remains unclear. CDR1 is SGHVS, CDR2 FNYEAQ, per germline. This CDR3 is built from 14 residues. Trimming shortened V by 1 base and J by 1 base, and 6 bases separated the two germline ends. The CDR3 here is CASSLEPGTDTQYF. For the CDR3, the DNA is TGTGCCAGCAGCTTAGAGCCTGGCACAGATACGCAGTATTTT.

The chain is built from TRBV5-1 and TRBJ2-1, with a possible D match to TRBD1 (5 bases). V was trimmed by 5 bases and J by 3 bases, leaving 9 bases between them. This CDR3 region has 13 residues. CDR1 is SGHRS and CDR2 is YFSETQ in the germline V gene. CDR3 region: CASRQEYYNEQFF. In nucleotides, the CDR3 is TGCGCCAGCAGACAGGAATACTACAATGAGCAGTTCTTC.

This clonotype came up many times. This sequence joins TRBV5-8 and TRBJ2-1; 13 nucleotides align to TRBD2. The CDR3 is 18 amino acids. The ends lost 6 bases at V and 0 bases at J; junction bases unmatched: 9. Germline values: CDR1 SGHTS, CDR2 YDEGEE. In DNA form, the CDR3 reads TGTGCCAGCATGCTCGGGACTAGCGGGGTTCTCTCCTACAATGAGCAGTTCTTC. This translates into CASMLGTSGVLSYNEQFF.

V and J are TRBV25-1 and TRBJ1-4, with 10 bases identical to TRBD1. There are 15 residues in the CDR3. The junction had 3 bases not matched to a gene; V was cut back by 3 bases and J by 5 bases. Germline V gives CDR1 MGHDK, CDR2 SYGVNS. CDR3 in amino acids: CASSEGTGVNEKLFF. CDR3 DNA sequence: TGTGCCAGCAGTGAGGGGACAGGGGTAAATGAAAAACTGTTTTTT.

On this clonotype itself: Sequence at one end of the junction differs from germline and may be a read error. The chain combines TRBV5-4 with TRBJ2-2, with D possibly being TRBD2 (5 bases). Germline V gene lookup returns CDR1 SGHNT and CDR2 YYREEE (reference sequence). CDR3 length: 15 amino acids. The CDR3 reads CASTLTLGSAGELFF. As DNA, the CDR3 is TGTGCCAGCACCTTGACATTAGGGAGCGCCGGGGAGCTGTTTTTT.

The chain links TRBV6-1 to TRBJ2-4; no clear D gene. The CDR3 covers 10 residues. The germline V gene has CDR1 MNHNS and CDR2 SASEGT. The V end lost 10 bases, the J end lost 9 bases, and 10 bases lay between the germline ends. Here the CDR3 reads CAKYNGIQYF. The CDR3 coding sequence is TGTGCCAAATACAACGGCATTCAGTACTTC.

This rearrangement joins TRBV7-2 to TRBJ2-7, with a tentative D call TRBD1 (5 bases). The CDR3 is made up of 15 amino acids. CDR1 is SGHTA, CDR2 FQGNSA, per germline. V lost 0 bases, J lost 0 bases, and 9 bases lay in between. This chain's CDR3 is CASSLAQVSSYEQYF. The CDR3 DNA reads as TGTGCCAGCAGCTTAGCACAGGTCAGCTCCTACGAGCAGTACTTC.

The chain links TRBV10-3 to TRBJ1-2; tentative D call: TRBD1 (5 bases). V lost 10 bases and J lost 2, with 14 bases in between. Looked up from germline, CDR1 is ENHRY and CDR2 is SYGVKD. The CDR3 is 13 residues long. The CDR3 protein is CATAPGLNYGYTF. DNA for the CDR3: TGTGCCACCGCACCAGGGCTGAACTATGGCTACACCTTC.

By its share, this clonotype is medium-sized. The chain carries TRBV12-3 or TRBV12-4 and TRBJ1-5, with D possibly matching TRBD1 (6 bases). V was trimmed by 6 bases and J by 4 bases, leaving 16 bases between them. The CDR3 sequence is 15 residues long. CDR3 in amino acids: CASRKTQQGNQPQHF. Here the CDR3 DNA reads TGTGCCAGCAGGAAGACTCAACAGGGTAATCAGCCCCAGCATTTT.